The present T cell receptor (beta chain) was sequenced within a study of blood T cell repertoires in COVID-19. Study-level information: Samples of COVID-19 (acute and convalescent) were obtained from the United States, Italy and Spain. The cDNA or gDNA used as material had been derived from T cells, B-cell-depleted T cells, or PBMCs.

This CDR3 spans 14 amino acids. Trimming removed 4 bases from V and 7 bases from J; junction bases left unmatched: 11. In germline, CDR1 is SGHRS, CDR2 YFSETQ. As handled by the study authors: By means of reference gene primer amplification, nucleated cell counts were estimated. Sequenced by immunoSEQ multiplex PCR; TCRdb stores in-frame clones only, minus some. The DNA was the basis for D and trimming; V, J and clone size are from that table. The sample lists 110,000 or so clones; roughly 87% were seen once. Material: peripheral blood. The clonotype originates from a human donor in a cohort sampled during active COVID-19. V usage is TRBV5-1 and J usage is TRBJ2-7, with 7 positions matching TRBD1. The CDR3 DNA reads TGCGCCAGCAGCCCCCCGACAGGGACCCGGGAGCAGTACTTC. It yields the protein CASSPPTGTREQYF.